This T cell receptor (beta chain) was sequenced in a study of regulatory T cells in long-lasting Graves disease (TCRdb year 2021). Study-wide context: Newly diagnosed Graves' disease patients had taken antithyroid drugs for less than 3 months. Patients with persistent Graves' disease were compared with patients with newly diagnosed Graves' disease using TCR sequencing and RNA sequencing of peripheral blood. The study was conducted in China and was registered as a clinical trial. TCR sequencing covered approximately 13 persistent and around 20 newly diagnosed Graves' disease patients, 33 samples in total.

The paper's findings and limits, for the study overall: The authors acknowledged the small sample size as a limitation that may reduce accuracy. Only peripheral blood was studied, because thyroid tissue, the primary lesion, was inaccessible. Sequencing and analysis were restricted to the TCR beta chain. More public clonotypes were shared among persistent patients (under 3,000) than among newly diagnosed patients (more than 950). Compared with newly diagnosed patients, patients with persistent Graves' disease had lower TCR Shannon entropy and fewer highly expanded clones, which suggests clonal expansion. TRBV28, TRBJ1-2 and TRBJ2-5 were preferentially used in persistent disease, while TRBV20-1 and TRBJ2-1 were favored in newly diagnosed disease.

The time point label of this sample denotes: newly diagnosed GD, antithyroid drugs for less than 3 months. For both TCR sequencing and RNA sequencing, RNA was extracted from PBMCs using TRIzol. The diagnosis of Graves' disease followed American Thyroid Association guidelines. Patients for the study were recruited at an endocrinology department in Xi'an, China. Each patient gave approximately 8.8 milliliters of peripheral blood, collected in an EDTA anticoagulant tube. PBMCs were isolated by Ficoll Paque Plus density gradient separation without further T cell sorting. An Agilent 2100 Bioanalyzer and agarose gel were used to check RNA quality, and a NanoDrop 2000 was used to measure RNA concentration. Library construction relied on multiplex PCR. Data came from an Illumina HiSeq 4000. iRepertoire HTBI primers and Arm-PCR amplification of CDR3 regions were used to construct TCR beta libraries. Before sequencing, the PCR products underwent gel purification. The study's own analysis went as follows. Across samples, roughly 60 TRBV and 13 to 15 TRBJ segments were identified and used for gene usage analysis of CDR3 amino acid clonotypes. COPE and FqMerger were used to merge the filtered high-quality paired reads into contigs. BLAST was used to align contigs to the IMGT TRBV, TRBD and TRBJ reference genes, and CDR3 was defined following IMGT. Any clonotype with a frequency above 0.1% was classified as a highly expanded clone. Shannon entropy was used to measure repertoire diversity, and the Gini coefficient was used to measure V-J evenness. Clonotypes shared by more than one individual were considered public. TCRdb handled the public reads itself, with Q25 trimming in fastp and clone calling in MiXCR, and kept productive beta chains. All rows with the same CDR3 protein become a single entry with the most common DNA and genes. For this entry, the V and J calls and clone size follow TCRdb and not the study's own pipeline. The table for this sample lists about 470,000 distinct CDR3 sequences; around 15% of them were counted only once. The biggest ten clones account for roughly an eighth of the sample.

This clonotype was detected many times. The antigen it recognizes is unknown. The input lacks base qualities; no much larger clone sits a single base away. Reading the germline V gene gives CDR1 MDHEN and CDR2 SYDVKM. V is cut back by 7 bases and J by 6 bases, with 6 bases in the junction unmatched. From the cysteine up to the phenylalanine, the CDR3 has a length of 12 residues. Here the CDR3 DNA is all that survives: 36 bases in frame from base 1. These sequences were also reported in another study, on T cells in Graves' hyperthyroidism and ophthalmopathy. From the second report: Stable Graves' hyperthyroidism was defined as the absence of progression to ophthalmopathy over 18 months of follow-up. Hyperthyroidism patients were newly diagnosed, had a disease duration of under 2 months, and were aged 18 to 65 years. The study excluded patients with uncontrolled infections, other autoimmune diseases, pregnancy or lactation. Diagnoses were established on the basis of clinical symptoms, serum thyroxine and TRAb, thyroid ultrasound, and orbital computed tomography. The first round of RT-PCR for the TCR CDR3 was performed with the HTBI primer set and the Qiagen OneStep RT-PCR kit. Most expanded thyroid clonotypes (frequency above 0.001) were also detected in blood, a finding suggesting that blood repertoires may reflect thyroid immune responses. In cross-validation, a model built on a 13 V-J signature told ophthalmopathy apart from stable hyperthyroidism with 87.88% sensitivity and about 81% specificity, and in testing the same model reached 80%/75%. In validation, the model predicted progression to ophthalmopathy with 55% to 71% sensitivity and less than 80% specificity, a median of 6.5 months before onset. To identify distinguishing TCR V-J signatures, a discovery cohort of around 100 patients was used, comprising under 45 with Graves' ophthalmopathy and 57 with stable Graves' hyperthyroidism. Whether ophthalmopathy could be predicted prospectively was tested in an independent validation cohort made up of roughly 20 hyperthyroidism patients plus 17 patients who later progressed to ophthalmopathy. For training and testing, the 100 patients in the discovery cohort were randomly divided in a 7:3 ratio. In roughly six Graves' hyperthyroidism patients, the study also compared T-cell repertoires from thyroid tissue with T-cell repertoires from blood. Following sampling, methimazole starting at 30 mg daily was given to hyperthyroidism patients, and high-dose intravenous methylprednisolone was given to ophthalmopathy patients. Libraries were constructed in a second round of multiplex PCR, after which size selection and purification were performed. The libraries were sequenced on an Illumina HiSeq2000 using paired-end 100 bp reads. Raw data were processed with SOAPnuke, discarding reads with adapters, uncalled bases, mean Phred below 15, or no exact constant-primer or identifier match. High-quality paired reads were merged using COPE v1.2.5, and each unique nucleotide sequence was defined as a clonotype. Clonotypes were aligned to IMGT TRBV, TRBD and TRBJ reference segments using MiTCR v1.1. The analysis was restricted to V-J combinations with a frequency above 0.0001, which together covered 99% to 99.2% of the repertoires. The TCS score was defined as the ratio of F50 (clonal expansion) to E x V (chaos), calculated using BLOSUM62-based TCRdist between CDR3 peptides within each V-J. Welch's t-statistics and random forest reduced around 550 V-J features to some 14, which were used in a naive Bayes classifier (R e1071). No statistical method was used to set the sample size in advance, and investigators knew the group allocation. The paper describes TCR Vbeta CDR3 sequencing of fewer than 150 peripheral blood samples, made up of approximately 40 ophthalmopathy patients, over 70 hyperthyroidism patients and approximately 17 progressor patients.

Sequences were derived from peripheral blood mononuclear cells (PBMCs), sampled at new diagnosis, from a patient treated with antithyroid drugs. The chain is assembled from TRBV28 and TRBJ2-7; 7 central nucleotides agree with TRBD1. The origin of this receptor is a man aged 35-49 years with Graves disease. Donor details come from another sample of the same person, matched by shared clones. The nucleotide sequence is given as TGTGCCAGCAAACAGGGGCCCGGCGAGCAGTACTTC. This sequence encodes CASKQGPGEQYF. Outside the CDR3, residues come from the reference TRBV28 and TRBJ2-7 proteins, so the full variable domain is: DVKVTQSSRYLVKRTGEKVFLECVQDMDHENMFWYRQDPGLGLRLIYFSYDVKMKEKGDIPEGYSVSREKKERFSLILESASTNQTSMYLCASKQGPGEQYFGPGTRLTVT.